The following is a T cell receptor (beta chain) sequence with its context. Its cognate antigen has yet to be identified. One base away there is no much larger clone; base qualities are not given. The record originates from a study of graft-versus-host responses after intestinal transplantation (dated by TCRdb to the early 2020s). Describing the broader study: The transplants that recipients received were multivisceral, liver-intestinal, or isolated intestinal. Bulk TCR-beta CDR3 sequencing was used to track graft-versus-host and host-versus-graft alloreactive T cell clones in the graft, circulation and bone marrow after intestinal transplantation. Alloreactive clones were identified by sequencing pre-transplant mixed lymphocyte reaction products and comparing them with unstimulated pre-transplant donor and recipient T cells. The cohort enrolled some 23 intestinal transplant recipients, one of whom was a retransplant, and a few patients without pretransplant specimens were excluded. Instead of going to the commercial service, samples from a few later patients were sequenced in-house on an Illumina MiSeq and processed with MiXCR. Every recipient was given anti-thymocyte globulin induction, followed by about three years of maintenance tacrolimus and steroids. Donor T cell macrochimerism was defined as a peak of at least 4% donor T cells among recipient peripheral blood mononuclear cells. The investigation overall reported the following: GvH clones turned up in recipient bone marrow, with some appearing earlier in ileal mucosa or blood, a pattern consistent with an intestinal mucosal origin. The conclusions were limited by the relatively low number and heterogeneity of the intestinal transplant patients. High GvH to HvG T cell clonal ratios were observed in the allografts of patients with donor T cell macrochimerism. Early after transplant, declines in HvG clones were associated with peak levels of circulating GvH clones.

The library relied on the immunoSEQ multiplex PCR assay. For most patients, genomic DNA was isolated using the Qiagen DNeasy Blood and Tissue Kit and was shipped frozen to Adaptive Biotechnologies for TCR sequencing. Adaptive Biotechnologies carried out high-throughput TCR-beta CDR3 sequencing of genomic DNA for most patients. The original methods were these. Adaptive's ImmunoSEQ software supplied the TCR sequencing data for 15 to 20 patients, while MiXCR and VDJtools were used to process a few other patients. To correct CD4 versus CD8 sorting errors, any sequence found in both subsets at a frequency ratio below 5:1 was removed. CDR3 nucleotide sequences shared by donor and recipient were removed because the origin of these sequences could not be assigned. To count as alloreactive, a clone needed at least 2-fold expansion over unstimulated cells and a minimum CFSE-low frequency of 0.002% (template counts) or 0.001% (read counts). A clone was considered mappable if detected in the sequenced pre-transplant spleen, lymph node, or MLR CFSE-low populations of the donor or recipient. Cumulative frequency of alloreactive clones was calculated as a percentage of all sequences weighted by copy number. Entries here come from immuneACCESS through TCRdb and include only in-frame sequences with V and J called. Some clones fail to appear in such tables; in the studies checked, an unresolved V gene covers under half of the shortfall, and the cause of the remainder is unknown. V and J calls and clone size are given by that table; D and trimming were obtained from the DNA. This sample has about 64,000 clones in its table, and roughly 90% of those were observed once. The ten most abundant clones make up about 1.8% of the sample.

The time point label on this specimen signifies: cells obtained before transplantation from donor or recipient. CD3+CD4+ and CD3+CD8+ populations were FACS-sorted from unstimulated pre-transplant donor and recipient cells taken from spleen or lymph nodes. Sequences were derived from unstimulated CD8+ T cells sorted from spleen or lymph node cells, sampled before transplant. The source is a human donor who was the organ donor for an intestinal transplant.

CDR3 region: CSASPGNTIYF. The DNA sequence follows: TGCAGTGCTAGTCCAGGAAACACCATATATTTT. The rearranged chain carries TRBV20-1 and TRBJ1-3; a confident D gene designation cannot be given. V gives up 3 bases and J gives up 4 bases, and the segment between their germline ends measures 4 bases. The germline V gene (reference sequence) specifies DFQATT as CDR1 and SNEGSKA as CDR2. The CDR3 has 11 amino acids, counting the end cysteine and phenylalanine. Only the CDR3 portion is preserved as DNA: 33 bases, with reading frame beginning at the first base.